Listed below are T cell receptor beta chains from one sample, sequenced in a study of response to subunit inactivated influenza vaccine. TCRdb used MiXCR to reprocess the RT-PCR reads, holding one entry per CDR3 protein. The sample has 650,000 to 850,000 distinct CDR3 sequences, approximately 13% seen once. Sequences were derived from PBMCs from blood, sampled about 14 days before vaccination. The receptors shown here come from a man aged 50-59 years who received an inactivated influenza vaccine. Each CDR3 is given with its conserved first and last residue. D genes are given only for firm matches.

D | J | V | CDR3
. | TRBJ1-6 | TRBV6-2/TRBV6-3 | CASSLDHNSPLHF
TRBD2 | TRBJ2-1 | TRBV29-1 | CSVEAYQRGARRFDEQFF
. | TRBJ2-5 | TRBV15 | CATSRDGGGREETQYF
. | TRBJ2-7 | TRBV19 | CATSRAFTIEQYF
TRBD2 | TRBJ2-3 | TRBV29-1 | CSVEGLAGGRNTQYF
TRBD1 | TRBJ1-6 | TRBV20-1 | CSARDTTGTWGDRSPLHF
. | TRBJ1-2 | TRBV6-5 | CASSLIDSSNYGYTF
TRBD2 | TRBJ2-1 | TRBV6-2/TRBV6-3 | CASSLGTSGRYNEQFF
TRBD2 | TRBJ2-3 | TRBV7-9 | CASSSDLAGVTDTQYF
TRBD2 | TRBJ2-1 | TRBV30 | CAWAGLADNEQFF
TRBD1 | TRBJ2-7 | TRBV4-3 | CASSQEVYPGGLRYEQYF
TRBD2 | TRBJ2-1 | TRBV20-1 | CSARDGTSGLDNEQFF
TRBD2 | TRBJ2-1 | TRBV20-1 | CSAPDLLAGGRSDEQFF
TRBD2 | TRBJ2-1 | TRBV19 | CASSTLAGGGNEQFF
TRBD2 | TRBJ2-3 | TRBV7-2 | CASSFSLGRGGFDTQYF
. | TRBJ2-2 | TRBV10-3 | CAISGQVGNTGELFF
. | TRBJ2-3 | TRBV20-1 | CSGLSRRGADTQYF
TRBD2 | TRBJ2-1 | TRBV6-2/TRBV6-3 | CASTGGGNYNEQFF
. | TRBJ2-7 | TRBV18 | CASSPSQTSYEQYF
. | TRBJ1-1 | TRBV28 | CASRQRNTEAFF
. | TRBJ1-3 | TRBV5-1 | CASTPGGGSSGNTIYF
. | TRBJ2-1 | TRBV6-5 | CASSLVSSYNEQFF
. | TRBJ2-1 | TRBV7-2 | CASSLLRDVNEQFF
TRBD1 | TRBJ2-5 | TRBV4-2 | CASSQTGQVGETQYF
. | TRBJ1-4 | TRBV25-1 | CASTDIGGNEKLFF
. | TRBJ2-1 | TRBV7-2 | CASSLGPDNEQFF
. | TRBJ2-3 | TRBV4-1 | CASSQIPRSTDTQYF
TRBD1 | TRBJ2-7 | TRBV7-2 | CASSSRPTGEYEQYF
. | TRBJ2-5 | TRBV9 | CASSPGSGQSETQYF
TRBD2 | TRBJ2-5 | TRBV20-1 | CSAASGLAGGKETQYF
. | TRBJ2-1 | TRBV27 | CASSPMGATYNEQFF
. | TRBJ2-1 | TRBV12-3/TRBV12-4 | CASSSGFNEQFF
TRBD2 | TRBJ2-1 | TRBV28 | CASSFYSGSNEQFF
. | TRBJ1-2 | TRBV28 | CASRGVNYGYTF
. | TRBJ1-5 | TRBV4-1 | CASSQRTQSNQPQHF
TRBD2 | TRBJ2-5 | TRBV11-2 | CASSTGLAETQYF
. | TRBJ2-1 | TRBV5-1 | CASRMVANEQFF
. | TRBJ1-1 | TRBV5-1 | CASSFADIGTEAFF
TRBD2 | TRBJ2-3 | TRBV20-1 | CSARIGTSGSGTDTQYF
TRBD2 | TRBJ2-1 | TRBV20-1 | CSAQREGSYNEQFF
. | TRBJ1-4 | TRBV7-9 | CASRPTQTNDKLFF
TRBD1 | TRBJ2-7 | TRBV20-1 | CSASTRDRGIGEQYF
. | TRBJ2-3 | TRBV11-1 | CASSPLVGRGITDTQYF
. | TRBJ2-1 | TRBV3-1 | CASSQDPSTDEQFF
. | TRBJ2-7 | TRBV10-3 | CAISEGSTYEQYF
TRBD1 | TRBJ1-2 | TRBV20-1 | CSASTGEHGYTF
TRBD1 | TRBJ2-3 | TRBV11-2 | CASSQTRTGVGTDTQYF
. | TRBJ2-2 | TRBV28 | CASRIRLTGELFF
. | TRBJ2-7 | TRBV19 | CASSITGASYEQYF
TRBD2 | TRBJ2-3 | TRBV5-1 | CASSLGSGGSTDTQYF
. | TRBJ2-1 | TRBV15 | CATSRDRTPEEQFF
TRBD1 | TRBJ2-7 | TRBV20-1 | CSATDRGRGEQYF
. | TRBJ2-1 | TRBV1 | CTSSHRGPWNEQFF